Below are 7 T cell receptor beta chains sequenced from a single sample in a study of cytomegalovirus exposure and HLA in healthy donors. PCR primers comprised 60 Vbeta and 13 Jbeta primers. Here immunoSEQ multiplex PCR was the method, and the copy in TCRdb shows in-frame clones only, minus some. The data hold some 110,000 clones, with about 81% observed a single time. The sample taken for sequencing was PBMCs. Receptors were obtained from a woman aged 30 to 39 in good health and CMV-seronegative.

The chain links TRBV4-3 to TRBJ2-3; 11 bases map to TRBD2. From germline, CDR1 is LGHNA and CDR2 YSLEER. This CDR3 has 17 residues. Germline trimming cut 0 bases from V and 8 bases from J; bases unmatched to any gene: 10. In DNA form, the CDR3 reads TGCGCCAGCAGCCAAGAAAGTGTAGCGGGAGGGCGGGTTACGCAGTATTTT. Residues: CASSQESVAGGRVTQYF.

The chain's CDR3 is CSVGGGTSGSSYEQYF. In DNA form, the CDR3 reads TGCAGCGTTGGGGGTGGGACTAGCGGGAGCTCCTACGAGCAGTACTTC. This chain connects TRBV29-1 to TRBJ2-7, with 14 bases matching TRBD2. CDR3 length: 16 residues. Germline values: CDR1 SQVTM, CDR2 ANQGSEA. The V and J ends lost 4 bases and 0 bases, in that order; junction bases with no gene match: 5.

This clone was seen only once. The chain carries TRBV7-2 and TRBJ2-7; the match to TRBD1 covers 11 bases. The CDR3 spans 14 residues. Germline values: CDR1 SGHTA, CDR2 FQGNSA. J was trimmed by 7 bases and V by 3 bases; bases with no gene match: 5. The CDR3 here is CASSFGQGAGEQYF. The CDR3 bases are TGTGCCAGCAGCTTTGGACAGGGGGCGGGAGAGCAGTACTTC.

The V gene is TRBV27, the J gene TRBJ1-2; D is ambiguous. CDR1 is MNHEY, CDR2 SMNVEV, per germline (reference sequence). V was trimmed by 6 bases and J by 3 bases, leaving 14 bases between them. The CDR3 runs 14 residues. The CDR3 nucleotides read TGTGCCAGCAGCCCAGGCGACGGTTACTATGGCTACACCTTC. Its translation: CASSPGDGYYGYTF.

A few counts support this clone. The chain recombines TRBV5-1 with TRBJ1-6, with a possible D match to TRBD1 (6 bases). Germline V CDR1 and CDR2: SGHRS, YFSETQ. Trimming left V 6 bases short and J 10 bases short, with 17 bases between. The CDR3 runs 14 residues. CDR3 DNA sequence: TGCGCCAGCAAGTCAAGCGGGGGCCGATCACCCCTCCACTTT. Translated, it gives CASKSSGGRSPLHF.

The V gene is TRBV7-2, the J gene TRBJ2-7, with D maybe TRBD2 (6 bases). V was clipped by 1 base and J by 6 bases, with 16 bases between them. The CDR3 has 15 amino acids. Germline V gives CDR1 SGHTA, CDR2 FQGNSA. CDR3 sequence reads: CASSLVYGVGGEQYF. CDR3 in DNA: TGTGCCAGCAGCTTAGTATACGGGGTCGGGGGCGAGCAGTACTTC. The full variable domain, with the rest looked up from reference TRBV7-2 and TRBJ2-7, is GAGVSQSPSNKVTEKGKDVELRCDPISGHTALYWYRQSLGQGLEFLIYFQGNSAPDKSGLPSDRFSAERTGGSVSTLTIQRTQQEDSAVYLCASSLVYGVGGEQYFGPGTRLTVT.

The V and J genes are TRBV5-1 and TRBJ2-1; 12 nucleotides agree with TRBD2. V lost 4 bases, J lost 7 bases, and 9 bases stayed unmatched. The CDR3 is 16 amino acids. Looked up from germline, CDR1 is SGHRS and CDR2 is YFSETQ. For the CDR3, the DNA is TGCGCCAGCAGCCCTCTAGCGGGGGGGCAGAGAAATGAGCAGTTCTTC. Its protein is CASSPLAGGQRNEQFF. Filled out from reference TRBV5-1 and TRBJ2-1, the complete variable domain reads KAGVTQTPRYLIKTRGQQVTLSCSPISGHRSVSWYQQTPGQGLQFLFEYFSETQRNKGNFPGRFSGRQFSNSRSEMNVSTLELGDSALYLCASSPLAGGQRNEQFFGPGTRLTVL.